The present T cell receptor beta chain was sequenced within a study of T cells after yellow fever vaccination. The study, taken as a whole, reports: Any FACS-sorted repertoire could hold abundant clonotypes that contaminate it from the bulk population. Most primary-vaccination clones reappeared after the booster (approximately 95% CD4, 75% to 90% CD8).

Template switching by 5'RACE produced TCR cDNA, adding a universal primer site and UMIs. TCRdb fed the 5' RACE reads into MiXCR, producing one record per CDR3 protein. The top ten hold under 20% of the sample, which has some 320,000 distinct CDR3 sequences, 8.5% to 9% seen once. The sample holds many counts of this clonotype. Its antigen remains unidentified. V was clipped by 6 bases and J by 6 bases, with 11 bases between them. There are 12 residues in the CDR3. Germline lookup yields CDR1 SQVTM and CDR2 ANQGSEA. The chain has TRBV29-1 and TRBJ2-2; D is unclear. The sample here was PBMCs, taken on the day of the first yellow fever vaccination. The origin of this receptor is a man aged 18 to 29 who received the YFV17D yellow fever vaccine. This CDR3 is CSVRTNSGELFF. The CDR3 DNA is TGCAGCGTCCGCACCAACTCCGGGGAGCTGTTTTTT.